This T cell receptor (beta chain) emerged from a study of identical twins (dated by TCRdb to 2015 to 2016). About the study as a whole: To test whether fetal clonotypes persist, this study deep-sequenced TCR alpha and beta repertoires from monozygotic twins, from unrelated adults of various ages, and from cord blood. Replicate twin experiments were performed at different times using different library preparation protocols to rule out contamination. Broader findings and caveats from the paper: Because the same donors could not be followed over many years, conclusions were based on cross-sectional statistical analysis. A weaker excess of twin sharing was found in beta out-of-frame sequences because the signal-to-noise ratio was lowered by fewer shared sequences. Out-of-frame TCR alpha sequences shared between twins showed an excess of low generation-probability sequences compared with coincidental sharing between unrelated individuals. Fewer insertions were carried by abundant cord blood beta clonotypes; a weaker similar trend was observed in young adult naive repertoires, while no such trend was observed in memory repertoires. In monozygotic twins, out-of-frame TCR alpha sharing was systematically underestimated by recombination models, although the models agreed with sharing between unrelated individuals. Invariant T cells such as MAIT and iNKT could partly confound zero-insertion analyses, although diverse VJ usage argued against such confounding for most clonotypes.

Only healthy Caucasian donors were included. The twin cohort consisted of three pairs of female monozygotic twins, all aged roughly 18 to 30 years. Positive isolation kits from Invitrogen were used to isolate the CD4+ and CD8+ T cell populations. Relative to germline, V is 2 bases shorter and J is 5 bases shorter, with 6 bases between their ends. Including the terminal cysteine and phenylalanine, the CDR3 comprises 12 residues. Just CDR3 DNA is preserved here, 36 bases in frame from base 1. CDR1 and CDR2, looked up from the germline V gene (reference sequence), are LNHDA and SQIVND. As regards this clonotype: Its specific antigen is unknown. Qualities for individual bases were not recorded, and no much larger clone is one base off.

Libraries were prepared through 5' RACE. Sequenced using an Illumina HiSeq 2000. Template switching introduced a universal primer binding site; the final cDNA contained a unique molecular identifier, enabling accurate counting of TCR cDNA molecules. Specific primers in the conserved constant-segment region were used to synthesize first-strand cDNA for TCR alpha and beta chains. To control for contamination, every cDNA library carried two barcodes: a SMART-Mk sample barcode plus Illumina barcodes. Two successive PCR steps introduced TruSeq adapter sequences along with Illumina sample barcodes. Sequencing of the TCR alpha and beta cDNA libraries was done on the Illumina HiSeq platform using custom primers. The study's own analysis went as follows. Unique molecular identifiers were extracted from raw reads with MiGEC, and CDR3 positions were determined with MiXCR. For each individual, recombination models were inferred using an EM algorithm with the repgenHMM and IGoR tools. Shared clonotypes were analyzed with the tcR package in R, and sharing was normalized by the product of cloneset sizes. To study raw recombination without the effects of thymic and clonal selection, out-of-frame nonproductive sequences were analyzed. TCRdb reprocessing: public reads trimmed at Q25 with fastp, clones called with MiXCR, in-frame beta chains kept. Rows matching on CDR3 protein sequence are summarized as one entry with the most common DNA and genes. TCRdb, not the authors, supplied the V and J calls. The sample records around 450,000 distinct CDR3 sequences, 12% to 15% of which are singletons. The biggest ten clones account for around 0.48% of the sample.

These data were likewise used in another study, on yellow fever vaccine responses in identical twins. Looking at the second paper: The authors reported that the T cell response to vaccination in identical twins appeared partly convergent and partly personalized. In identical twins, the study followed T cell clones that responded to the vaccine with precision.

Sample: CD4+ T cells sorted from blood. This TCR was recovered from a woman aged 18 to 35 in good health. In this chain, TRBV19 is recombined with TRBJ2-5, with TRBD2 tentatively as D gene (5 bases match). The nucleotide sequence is TGTGCCAGTAGTATACGAGGGGAGACCCAGTACTTC. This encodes CASSIRGETQYF.